These 4 T cell receptor beta chains came from one sample sequenced in a study of PD-L1 blockade in urothelial cancer. The time point here: peripheral blood 6 weeks after treatment start. The method was immunoSEQ multiplex PCR; TCRdb's version includes in-frame clones alone and lacks a portion of them. The sample has 35,000 to 45,000 clones, roughly 85% seen once. The sequencing used PBMCs, collected around atezolizumab (anti-PD-L1) treatment. The receptor source for this set is a man in his sixties or seventies with urothelial cancer.

This chain connects TRBV30 to TRBJ2-5, with a possible D match to TRBD2 (5 bases). Per germline, CDR1 GTSNPN and CDR2 SVGIG (reference sequence). V gave up 7 bases and J gave up 4 bases, with 13 bases separating them. The CDR3 has 12 residues. CDR3 loop: CASSDRGETQYF. CDR3 DNA sequence: TGTGCCTCCTCGGACCGGGGAGAGACCCAGTACTTC.

The V call is TRBV10-2, the J call TRBJ1-2, with D unresolved. The length of the CDR3 is 14 residues. From germline, CDR1 is WSHSY and CDR2 SAAADI. The ends were cut back, 7 bases at V and 0 bases at J, with 12 bases in the middle. CDR3 in DNA: TGCGCCAGCACCCCGTCAGGCCCTAACTATGGCTACACCTTC. Its translation: CASTPSGPNYGYTF.

The chain has TRBV28 and TRBJ2-3; the D is unclear. Per germline, CDR1 MDHEN and CDR2 SYDVKM. This CDR3 comprises 14 residues. V lost 1 base and J lost 4, with 9 bases in between. CDR3 sequence reads: CASSLFRVSDTQYF. CDR3 nucleotides: TGTGCCAGCAGTTTATTTCGGGTGTCAGATACGCAGTATTTT.

The chain uses TRBV7-2 and TRBJ2-7; 10 positions match TRBD1. V lost 5 bases, J lost 2 bases, and 3 bases stayed unmatched. The germline gives CDR1 SGHTA, CDR2 FQGNSA. The CDR3 runs 14 residues. CDR3 region: CASSQGTGAYEQYF. The CDR3 DNA is TGTGCCAGCAGCCAGGGGACAGGGGCCTACGAGCAGTACTTC.